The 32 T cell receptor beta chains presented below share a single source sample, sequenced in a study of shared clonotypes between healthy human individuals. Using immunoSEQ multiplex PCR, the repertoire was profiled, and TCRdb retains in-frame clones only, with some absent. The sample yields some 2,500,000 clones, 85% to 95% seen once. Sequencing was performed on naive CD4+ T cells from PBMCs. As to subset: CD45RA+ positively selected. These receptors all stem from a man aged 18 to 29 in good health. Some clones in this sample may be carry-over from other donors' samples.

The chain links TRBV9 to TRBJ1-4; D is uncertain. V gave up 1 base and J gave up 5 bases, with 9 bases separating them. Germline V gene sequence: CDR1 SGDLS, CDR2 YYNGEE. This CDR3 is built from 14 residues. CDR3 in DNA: TGTGCCAGCAGCGTATCATCCCGAAATGAAAAACTGTTTTTT. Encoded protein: CASSVSSRNEKLFF.

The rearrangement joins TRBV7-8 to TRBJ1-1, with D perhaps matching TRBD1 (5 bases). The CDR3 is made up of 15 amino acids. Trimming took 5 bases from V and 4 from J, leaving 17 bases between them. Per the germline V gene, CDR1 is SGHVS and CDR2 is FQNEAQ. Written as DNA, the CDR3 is TGTGCCAGCAGCCAAGTAGGGGTGAGGGGCACTGAAGCTTTCTTT. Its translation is CASSQVGVRGTEAFF.

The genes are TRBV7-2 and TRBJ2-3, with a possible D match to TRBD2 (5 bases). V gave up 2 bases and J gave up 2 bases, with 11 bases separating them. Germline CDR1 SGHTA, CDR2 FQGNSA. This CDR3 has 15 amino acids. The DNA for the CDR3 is TGTGCCAGCAGCTTAAGTTACGGGAACACAGATACGCAGTATTTT. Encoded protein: CASSLSYGNTDTQYF. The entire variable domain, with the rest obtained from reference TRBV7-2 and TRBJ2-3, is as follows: GAGVSQSPSNKVTEKGKDVELRCDPISGHTALYWYRQSLGQGLEFLIYFQGNSAPDKSGLPSDRFSAERTGGSVSTLTIQRTQQEDSAVYLCASSLSYGNTDTQYFGPGTRLTVL.

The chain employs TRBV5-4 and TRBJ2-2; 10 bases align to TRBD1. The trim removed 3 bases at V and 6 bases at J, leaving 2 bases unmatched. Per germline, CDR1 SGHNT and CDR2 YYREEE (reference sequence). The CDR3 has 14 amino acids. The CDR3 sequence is CASSSTGGAGELFF. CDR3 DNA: TGTGCCAGCAGCTCGACAGGGGGCGCCGGGGAGCTGTTTTTT.

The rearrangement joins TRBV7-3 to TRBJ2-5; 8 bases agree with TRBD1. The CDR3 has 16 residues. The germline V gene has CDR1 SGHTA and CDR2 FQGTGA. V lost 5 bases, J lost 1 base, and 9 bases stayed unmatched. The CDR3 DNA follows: TGTGCCAGCAGCCCAAGGACAGGGCTAGCCCAAGAGACCCAGTACTTC. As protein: CASSPRTGLAQETQYF.

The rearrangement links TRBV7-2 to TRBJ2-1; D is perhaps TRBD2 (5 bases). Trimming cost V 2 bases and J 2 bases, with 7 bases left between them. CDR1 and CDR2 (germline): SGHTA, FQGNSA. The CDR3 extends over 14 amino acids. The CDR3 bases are TGTGCCAGCAGCTTACTCGGGACCTACAATGAGCAGTTCTTC. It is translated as CASSLLGTYNEQFF.

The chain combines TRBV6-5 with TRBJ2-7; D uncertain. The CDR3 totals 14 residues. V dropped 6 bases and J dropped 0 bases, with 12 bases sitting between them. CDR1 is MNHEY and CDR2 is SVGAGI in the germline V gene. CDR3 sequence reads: CASRISFSSYEQYF. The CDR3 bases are TGTGCCAGCAGGATTAGCTTTAGCTCCTACGAGCAGTACTTC.

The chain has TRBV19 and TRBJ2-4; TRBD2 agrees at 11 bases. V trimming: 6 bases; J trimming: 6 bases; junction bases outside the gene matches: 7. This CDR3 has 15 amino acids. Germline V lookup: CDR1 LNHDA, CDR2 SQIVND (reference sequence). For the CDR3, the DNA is TGTGCCAGTAGAACCTCCGGGACTAGCGGAAACATTCAGTACTTC. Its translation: CASRTSGTSGNIQYF.

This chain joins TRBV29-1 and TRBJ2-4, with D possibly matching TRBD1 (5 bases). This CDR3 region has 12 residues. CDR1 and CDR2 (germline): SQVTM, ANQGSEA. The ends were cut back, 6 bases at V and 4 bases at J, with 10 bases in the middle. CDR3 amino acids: CSVQGSKNIQYF. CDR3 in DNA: TGCAGCGTCCAGGGATCAAAAAACATTCAGTACTTC. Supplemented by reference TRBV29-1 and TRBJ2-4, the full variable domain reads SAVISQKPSRDICQRGTSLTIQCQVDSQVTMMFWYRQQPGQSLTLIATANQGSEATYESGFVIDKFPISRPNLTFSTLTVSNMSPEDSSIYLCSVQGSKNIQYFGAGTRLSVL.

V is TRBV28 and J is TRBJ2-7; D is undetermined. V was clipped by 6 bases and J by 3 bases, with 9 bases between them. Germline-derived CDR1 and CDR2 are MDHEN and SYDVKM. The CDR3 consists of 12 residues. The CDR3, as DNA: TGTGCCAGCAGGACCTTGGGCTACGAGCAGTACTTC. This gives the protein CASRTLGYEQYF.

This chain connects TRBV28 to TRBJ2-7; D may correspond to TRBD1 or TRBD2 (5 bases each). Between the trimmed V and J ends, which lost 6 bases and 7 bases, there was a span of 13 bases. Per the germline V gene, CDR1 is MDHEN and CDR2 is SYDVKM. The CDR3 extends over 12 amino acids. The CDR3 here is CASRGTPLEQYF. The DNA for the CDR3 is TGTGCCAGCAGGGGGACGCCACTTGAGCAGTACTTC.

The CDR3 region has the DNA TGTGCCAGCAGTGTGTTGGCTAAAGAGACCCAGTACTTC. This encodes CASSVLAKETQYF. The rearrangement joins TRBV2 to TRBJ2-5; D remains unclear. The germline V gene encodes CDR1 SNHLY and CDR2 FYNNEI. This CDR3 has 13 amino acids. Trimming stripped 4 bases from V and 3 bases from J, with 9 bases between.

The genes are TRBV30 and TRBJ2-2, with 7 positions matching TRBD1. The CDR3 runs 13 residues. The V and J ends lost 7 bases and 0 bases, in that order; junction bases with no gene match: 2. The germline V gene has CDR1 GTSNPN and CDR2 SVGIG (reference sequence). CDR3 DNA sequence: TGTGCCTTTGGGACAGCGAACACCGGGGAGCTGTTTTTT. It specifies CAFGTANTGELFF.

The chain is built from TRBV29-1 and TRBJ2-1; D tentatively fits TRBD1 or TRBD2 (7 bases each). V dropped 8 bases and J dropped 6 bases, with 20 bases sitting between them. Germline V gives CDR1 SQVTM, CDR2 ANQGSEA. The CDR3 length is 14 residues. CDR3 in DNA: TGCAGCACCTGGGGGGGACAGAAAGTCAATGAGCAGTTCTTC. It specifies CSTWGGQKVNEQFF.

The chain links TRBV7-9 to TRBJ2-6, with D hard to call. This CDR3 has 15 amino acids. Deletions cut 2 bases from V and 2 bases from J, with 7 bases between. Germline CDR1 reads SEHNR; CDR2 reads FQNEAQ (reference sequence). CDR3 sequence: CASSLSRPGANVLTF. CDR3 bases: TGTGCCAGCAGCTTATCCAGGCCTGGGGCCAACGTCCTGACTTTC.

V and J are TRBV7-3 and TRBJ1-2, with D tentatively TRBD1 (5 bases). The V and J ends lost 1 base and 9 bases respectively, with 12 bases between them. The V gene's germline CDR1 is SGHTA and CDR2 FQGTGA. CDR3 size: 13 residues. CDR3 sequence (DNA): TGTGCCAGCAGCTTAAGGCAGGGAGGTAGCTACACCTTC. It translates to CASSLRQGGSYTF.

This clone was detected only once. CDR3 sequence: CASSLMGQYGGEAFF. CDR3 nucleotides: TGTGCCAGCAGCTTAATGGGACAGTATGGGGGTGAAGCTTTCTTT. The chain links TRBV7-3 to TRBJ1-1; 7 bases match TRBD1. Trimming took 1 base from V and 7 from J; bases not matched to a gene: 9. Germline loops: CDR1 SGHTA, CDR2 FQGTGA. The CDR3 is 15 residues long.

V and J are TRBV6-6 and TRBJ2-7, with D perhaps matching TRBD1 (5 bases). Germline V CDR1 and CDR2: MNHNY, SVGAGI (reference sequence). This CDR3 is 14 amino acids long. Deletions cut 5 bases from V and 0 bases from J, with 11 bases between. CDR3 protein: CASSLGHRSYEQYF. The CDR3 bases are TGTGCCAGCAGTCTCGGACACCGCTCCTACGAGCAGTACTTC.

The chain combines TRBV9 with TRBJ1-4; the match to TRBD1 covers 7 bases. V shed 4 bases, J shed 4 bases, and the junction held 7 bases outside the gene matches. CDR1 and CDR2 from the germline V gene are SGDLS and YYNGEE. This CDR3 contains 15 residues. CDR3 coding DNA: TGTGCCAGCAGCTCCGGACAGGTGATTAATGAAAAACTGTTTTTT. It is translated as CASSSGQVINEKLFF.

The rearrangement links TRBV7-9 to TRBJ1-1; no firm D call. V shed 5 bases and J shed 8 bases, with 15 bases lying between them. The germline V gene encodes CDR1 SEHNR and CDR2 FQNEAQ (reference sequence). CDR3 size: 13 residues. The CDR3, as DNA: TGTGCCAGCAGCCACCCCGGCGGTAAGGAAGCTTTCTTT. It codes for CASSHPGGKEAFF.

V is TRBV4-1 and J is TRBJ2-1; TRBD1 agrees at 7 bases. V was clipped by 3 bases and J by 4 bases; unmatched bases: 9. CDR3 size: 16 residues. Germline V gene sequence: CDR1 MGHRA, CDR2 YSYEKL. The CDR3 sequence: CASSHPIRDSYNEQFF. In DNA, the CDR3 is TGCGCCAGCAGCCACCCCATCCGGGACAGTTACAATGAGCAGTTCTTC.

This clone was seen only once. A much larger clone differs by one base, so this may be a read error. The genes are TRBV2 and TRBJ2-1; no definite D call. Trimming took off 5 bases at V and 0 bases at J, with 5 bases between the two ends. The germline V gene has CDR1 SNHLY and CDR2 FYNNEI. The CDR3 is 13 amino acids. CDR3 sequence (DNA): TGTGCCAGCAGTTCGAGCTCCTACAATGAGCAGTTCTTC. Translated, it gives CASSSSSYNEQFF.

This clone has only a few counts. CDR3 in amino acids: CASGPRDGRAFF. DNA for the CDR3: TGTGCTAGTGGTCCTCGGGACGGCCGGGCTTTCTTT. The chain links TRBV12-5 to TRBJ1-1; D may be TRBD1 (5 bases). V gave up 5 bases and J gave up 11 bases, with 15 bases separating them. This CDR3 region has 12 residues. Germline loops: CDR1 LGHNT, CDR2 FRNRAP.

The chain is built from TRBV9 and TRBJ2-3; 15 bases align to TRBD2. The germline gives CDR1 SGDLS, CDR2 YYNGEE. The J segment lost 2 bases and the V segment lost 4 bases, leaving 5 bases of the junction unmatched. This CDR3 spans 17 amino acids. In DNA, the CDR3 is TGTGCCAGCAGCATGGGACTAGCGGGGGGAACCACAGATACGCAGTATTTT. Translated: CASSMGLAGGTTDTQYF. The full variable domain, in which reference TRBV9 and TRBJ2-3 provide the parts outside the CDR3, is DSGVTQTPKHLITATGQRVTLRCSPRSGDLSVYWYQQSLDQGLQFLIQYYNGEERAKGNILERFSAQQFPDLHSELNLSSLELGDSALYFCASSMGLAGGTTDTQYFGPGTRLTVL.

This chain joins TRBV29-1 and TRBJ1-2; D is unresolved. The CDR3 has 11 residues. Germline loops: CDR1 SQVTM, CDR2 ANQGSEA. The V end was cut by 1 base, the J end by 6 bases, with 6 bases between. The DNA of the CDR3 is TGCAGCGTTGAAGGTCCCCATGGCTACACCTTC. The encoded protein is CSVEGPHGYTF.

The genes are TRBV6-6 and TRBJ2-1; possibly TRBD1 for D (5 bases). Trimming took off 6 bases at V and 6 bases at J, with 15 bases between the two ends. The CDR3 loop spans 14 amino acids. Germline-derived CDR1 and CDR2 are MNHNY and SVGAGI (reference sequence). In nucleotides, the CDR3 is TGTGCCAGCAGCCTACGACAAGGGGCCAATGAGCAGTTCTTC. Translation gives CASSLRQGANEQFF.

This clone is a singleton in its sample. CDR3 in DNA: TGTGCCAGCAGTCCGGACAGTTTCCATGAAAAACTGTTTTTT. This codes for CASSPDSFHEKLFF. The J gene is TRBJ1-4, the V gene TRBV6-6; a possible D gene is TRBD1 (6 bases). The CDR3 is 14 amino acids. V lost 5 bases and J 6 bases, leaving 13 bases between the germline ends. The germline CDR1 and CDR2 sequences are MNHNY and SVGAGI (reference sequence).

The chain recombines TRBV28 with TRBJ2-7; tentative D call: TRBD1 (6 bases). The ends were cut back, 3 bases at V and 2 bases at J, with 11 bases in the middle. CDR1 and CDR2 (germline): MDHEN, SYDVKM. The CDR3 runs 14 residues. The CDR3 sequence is CASSFTRDTYEQYF. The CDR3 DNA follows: TGTGCCAGCAGTTTTACCCGGGACACCTACGAGCAGTACTTC.

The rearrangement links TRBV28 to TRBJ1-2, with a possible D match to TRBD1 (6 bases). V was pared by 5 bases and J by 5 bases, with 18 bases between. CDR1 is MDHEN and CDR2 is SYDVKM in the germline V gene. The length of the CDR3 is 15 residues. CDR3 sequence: CASSRTAPTPYGYTF. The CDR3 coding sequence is TGTGCCAGCAGTAGGACAGCTCCCACACCTTATGGCTACACCTTC.

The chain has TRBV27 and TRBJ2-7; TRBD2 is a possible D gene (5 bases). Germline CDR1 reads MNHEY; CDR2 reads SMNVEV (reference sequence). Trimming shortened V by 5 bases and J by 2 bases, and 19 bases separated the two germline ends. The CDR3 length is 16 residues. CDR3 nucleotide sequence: TGTGCCAGCAGTCCTACCGCTGTGCAGCGGCCCTACGAGCAGTACTTC. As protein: CASSPTAVQRPYEQYF.

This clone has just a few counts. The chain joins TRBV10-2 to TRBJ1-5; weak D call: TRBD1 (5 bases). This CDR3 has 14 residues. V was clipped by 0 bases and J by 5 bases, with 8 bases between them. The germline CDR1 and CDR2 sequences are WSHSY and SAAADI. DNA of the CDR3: TGCGCCAGCAGTGAGTCGTGGGGGGATCAGCCCCAGCATTTT. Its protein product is CASSESWGDQPQHF.

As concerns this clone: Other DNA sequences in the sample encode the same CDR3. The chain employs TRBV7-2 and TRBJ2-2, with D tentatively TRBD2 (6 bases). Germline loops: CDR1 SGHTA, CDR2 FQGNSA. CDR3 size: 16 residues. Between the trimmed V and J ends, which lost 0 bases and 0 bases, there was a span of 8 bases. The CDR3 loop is CASSLALAANTGELFF. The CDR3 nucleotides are TGTGCCAGCAGCTTAGCACTAGCAGCGAACACCGGGGAGCTGTTTTTT.